The 9 T cell receptor beta chains presented below share a single source sample, sequenced in a study of T cells in Graves' hyperthyroidism and ophthalmopathy. RNA transcripts provided the source from which TCR beta CDR3 regions were amplified. The HTBI set primed first-round TCR CDR3 RT-PCR. TCRdb passed the multiplex PCR reads through MiXCR, listing each CDR3 protein once. The sample carries around 620,000 distinct CDR3 sequences, 46% recorded once. The sequenced sample consisted of peripheral blood or thyroid tissue (not recorded which). Source of these receptors: an adult woman with Graves' disease, either hyperthyroidism or ophthalmopathy (not recorded which).

Many counts were recorded for this clonotype. The CDR3, as DNA: TGCAGTGCTAGAGATCGTCGGGGAGGCAATCAGCCCCAGCATTTT. Translated, it gives CSARDRRGGNQPQHF. The rearrangement links TRBV20-1 to TRBJ1-5; D is ambiguous. Germline CDR1 reads DFQATT; CDR2 reads SNEGSKA (reference sequence). The CDR3 spans 15 residues. The V gene lost 0 bases and the J gene lost 2 bases, with 11 bases spanning the gap.

V usage is TRBV10-3 and J usage is TRBJ2-5, with TRBD1 matching over 9 bases. The CDR3 runs 14 residues. J gave up 5 bases and V 5 bases, and 6 bases lay outside the gene matches. CDR1 is ENHRY, CDR2 SYGVKD, per germline. CDR3 loop: CAISNGQGRETQYF. The CDR3 nucleotides are TGTGCCATCAGTAACGGACAGGGGCGGGAGACCCAGTACTTC.

For the CDR3, the DNA is TGTGCCAGTAGGGTTTCTAGCGGGAGCGAGCAGTACTTC. This gives the protein CASRVSSGSEQYF. The V call is TRBV19, the J call TRBJ2-7; TRBD2 matches 10 bases. The CDR3 sequence is 13 residues long. V trimming: 6 bases; J trimming: 6 bases; junction bases outside the gene matches: 5. Germline CDR1 is LNHDA and CDR2 is SQIVND (reference sequence).

The chain uses TRBV2 and TRBJ1-6; D possibly corresponds to TRBD1 (6 bases). The CDR3 totals 15 residues. The germline V and J ends were trimmed by 6 bases and 6 bases, with 15 bases remaining between them. CDR1 is SNHLY and CDR2 is FYNNEI in the germline V gene. The CDR3 is CASRASGGLNSPLHF. The CDR3 coding sequence is TGTGCCAGCAGAGCCTCCGGGGGCCTTAATTCACCCCTCCACTTT.

This clonotype has just a few counts. The V and J genes are TRBV24-1 and TRBJ2-5, with D possibly matching TRBD2 (5 bases). The CDR3 consists of 10 residues. V was pared by 11 bases and J by 4 bases, with 7 bases between. Germline values: CDR1 KGHDR, CDR2 SFDVKD. CDR3 DNA: TGTGCCAGCGGGTTAGAGACCCAGTACTTC. It is translated as CASGLETQYF.

This clonotype turned up a few times. This chain joins TRBV29-1 and TRBJ2-3; TRBD1 is a possible D gene (5 bases). This CDR3 has 13 amino acids. CDR1 is SQVTM, CDR2 ANQGSEA, per germline. The V end lost 4 bases, the J end lost 0 bases, and 8 bases lay between the germline ends. As DNA, the CDR3 is TGCAGCGTTGGACAGCCTAGCACAGATACGCAGTATTTT. Protein product: CSVGQPSTDTQYF.

This chain uses TRBV2 with TRBJ1-6; maybe TRBD1 (6 bases). V lost 6 bases and J 8 bases, leaving 17 bases between the germline ends. Germline CDR1 reads SNHLY; CDR2 reads FYNNEI. This CDR3 spans 15 amino acids. The CDR3 DNA sequence: TGTGCCAGCAGCCTACAGGGTATCATGGATTCACCCCTCCACTTT. This codes for CASSLQGIMDSPLHF.

The J gene is TRBJ2-5, the V gene TRBV7-8, with 7 bases lining up with TRBD1. CDR3 size: 15 residues. V lost 4 bases to trimming and J lost 0 bases; unmatched junction nucleotides: 5. Germline loops: CDR1 SGHVS, CDR2 FQNEAQ. The CDR3 DNA reads as TGTGCCAGCAGCTCCGGGGACAGCTACCAAGAGACCCAGTACTTC. It specifies CASSSGDSYQETQYF.

V gene TRBV10-3 combines with J gene TRBJ1-1, with a weak D call TRBD1 (5 bases). V was cut by 5 bases and J by 5 bases, with 9 bases left in between. Germline V gives CDR1 ENHRY, CDR2 SYGVKD. This CDR3 spans 12 amino acids. The CDR3 here is CAISPGLTEAFF. The CDR3 DNA reads as TGTGCCATCAGTCCAGGGTTGACTGAAGCTTTCTTT.